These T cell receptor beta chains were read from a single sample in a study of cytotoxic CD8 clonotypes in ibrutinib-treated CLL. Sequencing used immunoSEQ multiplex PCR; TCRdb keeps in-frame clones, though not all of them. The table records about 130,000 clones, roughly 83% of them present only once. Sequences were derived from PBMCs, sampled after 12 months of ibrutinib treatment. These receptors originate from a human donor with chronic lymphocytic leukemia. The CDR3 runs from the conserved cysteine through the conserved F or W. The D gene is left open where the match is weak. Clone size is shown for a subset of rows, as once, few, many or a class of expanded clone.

CDR3aa: CSVGGQVDEKNEKLFF
CDR3nt: TGCAGCGTTGGGGGACAGGTCGACGAAAAAAATGAAAAACTGTTTTTT
v_gene: TRBV29-1
j_gene: TRBJ1-4
d_gene: TRBD1
abundance: NA

CDR3aa: CASSYSRTGLIDGYTF
CDR3nt: TGTGCCAGCAGTTACTCGAGGACAGGACTTATCGATGGCTACACCTTC
v_gene: TRBV6-5
j_gene: TRBJ1-2
d_gene: TRBD1
abundance: NA

CDR3aa: CASSPQGTSGISYNEQFF
CDR3nt: TGTGCCAGCAGCCCCCAAGGGACTAGCGGGATCTCCTACAATGAGCAGTTCTTC
v_gene: TRBV7-6
j_gene: TRBJ2-1
d_gene: TRBD2
abundance: NA

CDR3aa: CASSQQFGARDTQYF
CDR3nt: TGCGCCAGCAGCCAACAATTCGGGGCGAGGGATACGCAGTATTTT
v_gene: TRBV4-3
j_gene: TRBJ2-3
d_gene: NA
abundance: NA

CDR3aa: CASSEGLAGVEEQYF
CDR3nt: TGTGCCAGCAGTGAGGGACTAGCGGGAGTCGAGGAGCAGTACTTC
v_gene: TRBV6-1
j_gene: TRBJ2-7
d_gene: TRBD2
abundance: NA

CDR3aa: CASSQTGTAYEQYF
CDR3nt: TGCGCCAGCAGCCAAACCGGGACAGCTTACGAGCAGTACTTC
v_gene: TRBV4-1
j_gene: TRBJ2-7
d_gene: TRBD1
abundance: few

CDR3aa: CASSLDRYTGELFF
CDR3nt: TGTGCCAGCAGCTTAGACCGCTACACCGGGGAGCTGTTTTTT
v_gene: TRBV7-9
j_gene: TRBJ2-2
d_gene: NA
abundance: NA

CDR3aa: CSQTLQETQYF
CDR3nt: TGCAGCCAGACTCTTCAAGAGACCCAGTACTTC
v_gene: TRBV29-1
j_gene: TRBJ2-5
d_gene: NA
abundance: NA

CDR3aa: CASSEGIGGTEAFF
CDR3nt: TGTGCCAGCAGTGAAGGCATCGGGGGCACTGAAGCTTTCTTT
v_gene: TRBV2
j_gene: TRBJ1-1
d_gene: NA
abundance: few

CDR3aa: CASSLTSGSYEQYF
CDR3nt: TGCGCCAGCAGCCTGACTAGCGGGAGCTACGAGCAGTACTTC
v_gene: TRBV5-1
j_gene: TRBJ2-7
d_gene: TRBD2
abundance: NA

CDR3aa: CASSHVSQDYGYTF
CDR3nt: TGTGCCAGCAGCCATGTCAGTCAGGACTATGGCTACACCTTC
v_gene: TRBV4-2
j_gene: TRBJ1-2
d_gene: NA
abundance: NA